The T cell receptor beta chain under discussion was sequenced for a study of T-cell reconstitution after alpha-beta-depleted transplantation in children. Study observations and caveats: High day-60 TCRbeta diversity in some patients came from surviving recipient T cells and thymic progenitors. Hyperexpanded clones declined; after one year, newly produced T cells mostly supplied diversity.

Preparation of the TCRbeta library used unique molecular identifiers. Via MiXCR, TCRdb re-called the PCR reads, giving one row per CDR3 protein. The data contain over 450,000 distinct CDR3 sequences, roughly a tenth of them seen just once; the ten biggest clones take up around 2%. Germline assignment: CDR1 SGHRS and CDR2 YFSETQ. The CDR3 runs 16 residues. Trimming stripped 1 base from V and 7 bases from J, with 18 bases between. Worth noting for this clonotype: The target antigen is unknown.

The sequence was collected from a child aged 2 to 10 with inherited bone marrow failure, due to receive a stem cell transplant. The sample was PBMCs, taken before TCRalphabeta/CD19-depleted stem cell transplant. This sequence joins TRBV5-1 and TRBJ2-1; D gene ambiguous. In DNA form, the CDR3 reads TGCGCCAGCAGCTTGAGTGCGGCTGGGGTCGGTAATGAGCAGTTCTTC. It codes for CASSLSAAGVGNEQFF.